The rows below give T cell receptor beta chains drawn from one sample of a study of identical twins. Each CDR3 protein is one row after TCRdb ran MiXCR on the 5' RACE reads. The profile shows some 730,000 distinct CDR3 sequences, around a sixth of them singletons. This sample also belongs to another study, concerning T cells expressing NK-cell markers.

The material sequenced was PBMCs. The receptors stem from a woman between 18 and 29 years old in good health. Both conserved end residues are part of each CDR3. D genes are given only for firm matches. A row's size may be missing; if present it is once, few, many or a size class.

DNA: TGCGCCAGCAGTGAGGTCCCGGGCACCGGGGAGCTGTTTTTT
CDR3: CASSEVPGTGELFF
V: TRBV10-1
size: few
D: .
J: TRBJ2-2

DNA: TGTGCCAGCAACCGAAGACTAGCGGGAGACACAGATACGCAGTATTTT
CDR3: CASNRRLAGDTDTQYF
V: TRBV5-6
size: .
D: TRBD2
J: TRBJ2-3

DNA: TGTGCCACCAGTGCCCCCCAGGGCGGCAGGTGGGATTCACCCCTCCACTTT
CDR3: CATSAPQGGRWDSPLHF
V: TRBV24-1
size: few
D: .
J: TRBJ1-6

DNA: TGTGCCAGCAGCCTCAGCAGGGGCGTCGGGACAGATACGCAGTATTTT
CDR3: CASSLSRGVGTDTQYF
V: TRBV9
size: .
D: .
J: TRBJ2-3

DNA: TGTGCCAGCAGTTTAGTAGCGGCTGGGGAGCAGTTCTTC
CDR3: CASSLVAAGEQFF
V: TRBV12-3/TRBV12-4
size: few
D: .
J: TRBJ2-1

DNA: TGTGCCAGCAGCTTACCCGGTTTTAATGAAAAACTGTTTTTT
CDR3: CASSLPGFNEKLFF
V: TRBV7-2
size: .
D: .
J: TRBJ1-4

DNA: TGTGCCAGCAGCTTAGTGTGGGACAGGGGGTTTCCGTTCTTC
CDR3: CASSLVWDRGFPFF
V: TRBV11-3
size: .
D: TRBD1
J: TRBJ2-1

DNA: TGTGCCAGCAGTTTATTCCCTGGGACAGGGCCCTACGAGCAGTACTTC
CDR3: CASSLFPGTGPYEQYF
V: TRBV12-3/TRBV12-4
size: .
D: TRBD1
J: TRBJ2-7

DNA: TGTGCCAGCAGCTTAGTGTGGGGAGAAGCTTTCTTT
CDR3: CASSLVWGEAFF
V: TRBV7-9
size: .
D: .
J: TRBJ1-1

DNA: TGTGCCAGTCTACCGGGACAAACCTCTGGGGCCAACGTCCTGACTTTC
CDR3: CASLPGQTSGANVLTF
V: TRBV5-6
size: few
D: .
J: TRBJ2-6

DNA: TGTGCCAGCAAAGTGCCAGGGGAAAATTATGGCTACACCTTC
CDR3: CASKVPGENYGYTF
V: TRBV27
size: .
D: .
J: TRBJ1-2

DNA: TGTGCCCTGGGACTACCTAACAATGAGCAGTTCTTC
CDR3: CALGLPNNEQFF
V: TRBV10-3
size: .
D: TRBD2
J: TRBJ2-1

DNA: TGTGCCAGCAGTGAGGACAATTCTGAAAAACTGTTTTTT
CDR3: CASSEDNSEKLFF
V: TRBV2
size: .
D: .
J: TRBJ1-4

DNA: TGTGCCAGCAGCCCGGGGGACGGGGTCTACGAGCAGTACTTC
CDR3: CASSPGDGVYEQYF
V: TRBV7-3
size: .
D: .
J: TRBJ2-7

DNA: TGCAGTGCGTCTAGCGGGAGGGGCTACGAGCAGTACTTC
CDR3: CSASSGRGYEQYF
V: TRBV20-1
size: .
D: TRBD2
J: TRBJ2-7

DNA: TGCGCCAGCAGCTTGGAGGGGAATCCTGGGGCCAACGTCCTGACTTTC
CDR3: CASSLEGNPGANVLTF
V: TRBV5-1
size: .
D: .
J: TRBJ2-6

DNA: TGCGCCAGCAGCTTGTTACAGTTAGCCTACAATGAGCAGTTCTTC
CDR3: CASSLLQLAYNEQFF
V: TRBV5-1
size: few
D: .
J: TRBJ2-1

DNA: TGTGCTAGTGGTCCCGGGACTAGCGGGAGGTCGCACTACGAGCAGTACTTC
CDR3: CASGPGTSGRSHYEQYF
V: TRBV12-5
size: .
D: TRBD2
J: TRBJ2-7

DNA: TGTGCCAGCAGCTCCCGCTCCGTGCGCAAAGGAGACAATGAGCAGTTCTTC
CDR3: CASSSRSVRKGDNEQFF
V: TRBV7-8
size: few
D: .
J: TRBJ2-1

DNA: TGTGCCAGCAGTTATTTTGGCAGCCAAAGAGCTTTCTTT
CDR3: CASSYFGSQRAFF
V: TRBV6-5
size: .
D: .
J: TRBJ1-1

DNA: TGTGCCAGCAGCCCGCAGGGACGGCAGAACACTGAAGCTTTCTTT
CDR3: CASSPQGRQNTEAFF
V: TRBV7-2
size: .
D: .
J: TRBJ1-1

DNA: TGCGCCAGCAGCTCTGGAGGGGGAATTAACACCGGGGAGCTGTTTTTT
CDR3: CASSSGGGINTGELFF
V: TRBV5-1
size: .
D: .
J: TRBJ2-2

DNA: TGTGCCAGCTCACCGACGGGGGTACCCTACGAGCAGTACTTC
CDR3: CASSPTGVPYEQYF
V: TRBV18
size: .
D: .
J: TRBJ2-7

DNA: TGCGCCAGCAGCCAAGATCCCCTAGCGGGAGCCTATGAGCAGTTCTTC
CDR3: CASSQDPLAGAYEQFF
V: TRBV4-3
size: .
D: TRBD2
J: TRBJ2-1

DNA: TGCAGTGCGGAAGAGGTGCCGGATTACAATGAGCAGTTCTTC
CDR3: CSAEEVPDYNEQFF
V: TRBV20-1
size: .
D: .
J: TRBJ2-1

DNA: TGTGCCACCAGCAGAGATCTCAGGAGTTTTAGTATGAACACTGAAGCTTTCTTT
CDR3: CATSRDLRSFSMNTEAFF
V: TRBV15
size: .
D: .
J: TRBJ1-1

DNA: TGTGCCACCAGCAGCCGCTGGGGACAGGGGTCCACAGATACGCAGTATTTT
CDR3: CATSSRWGQGSTDTQYF
V: TRBV15
size: few
D: TRBD1
J: TRBJ2-3

DNA: TGTGCCAGCAGCCGGGACCTCCTAGGTAAAGCTTTCTTT
CDR3: CASSRDLLGKAFF
V: TRBV6-1
size: few
D: .
J: TRBJ1-1

DNA: TGTGCCAGCGGACTAGCGGGGGGGTTAGGTGAGCAGTTCTTC
CDR3: CASGLAGGLGEQFF
V: TRBV3-1
size: .
D: TRBD2
J: TRBJ2-1

DNA: TGCAGTGCTAGAGTGGCCCGGGGGGGCCTAGGGAACGAGCAGTACTTC
CDR3: CSARVARGGLGNEQYF
V: TRBV20-1
size: .
D: TRBD2
J: TRBJ2-7

DNA: TGTGCCAGCAGTGGGGTTTTGGGAGAGACCCAGTACTTC
CDR3: CASSGVLGETQYF
V: TRBV6-1
size: .
D: .
J: TRBJ2-5

DNA: TGCGCCAGCAGCTTGCGGGGAGGCGCGGCGAACACCGGGGAGCTGTTTTTT
CDR3: CASSLRGGAANTGELFF
V: TRBV5-1
size: few
D: .
J: TRBJ2-2

DNA: TGTGCCAGTAGTAGGGCCCCAATGAACACTGAAGCTTTCTTT
CDR3: CASSRAPMNTEAFF
V: TRBV19
size: .
D: .
J: TRBJ1-1

DNA: TGTGCCAGCACCCCAAGTAGTGGGTCCTATGGCTACACCTTC
CDR3: CASTPSSGSYGYTF
V: TRBV12-3/TRBV12-4
size: few
D: .
J: TRBJ1-2

DNA: TGCGCCAGCAGCCCGACCGGGACTAGCGGGGGTGGGGACATTCAGTACTTC
CDR3: CASSPTGTSGGGDIQYF
V: TRBV5-1
size: .
D: TRBD2
J: TRBJ2-4

DNA: TGCAGTGCAGCCCGGACTAGCGGTTTTGGGGAGCAGTACTTC
CDR3: CSAARTSGFGEQYF
V: TRBV20-1
size: .
D: TRBD2
J: TRBJ2-7

DNA: TGCGCCAGCAGCTTGGGGAGTTACGTAGATACGCAGTATTTT
CDR3: CASSLGSYVDTQYF
V: TRBV5-1
size: .
D: .
J: TRBJ2-3

DNA: TGCAGTGCTAGAGTGACCGAGCCCTCTAGCACAGATACGCAGTATTTT
CDR3: CSARVTEPSSTDTQYF
V: TRBV20-1
size: .
D: .
J: TRBJ2-3

DNA: TGCAGTGCTAGAGATCTGGACTTCTCCTACGAGCAGTACTTC
CDR3: CSARDLDFSYEQYF
V: TRBV20-1
size: few
D: .
J: TRBJ2-7

DNA: TGTGCCAGCAGCGGCCCTCCGGACAGATTCTACGAGCAGTACTTC
CDR3: CASSGPPDRFYEQYF
V: TRBV21-1
size: many
D: .
J: TRBJ2-7

DNA: TGCAGCGTTGACGCACTAGCGGATTTTAGCTCCTACAATGAGCAGTTCTTC
CDR3: CSVDALADFSSYNEQFF
V: TRBV29-1
size: .
D: TRBD2
J: TRBJ2-1

DNA: TGTGCCAGCAGCAAAGTCGCATTCTACGAGCAGTACTTC
CDR3: CASSKVAFYEQYF
V: TRBV21-1
size: few
D: .
J: TRBJ2-7

DNA: TGTGCCAGCAGCCAATACGGGGGGGATGAGCAGTTCTTC
CDR3: CASSQYGGDEQFF
V: TRBV3-1
size: .
D: TRBD2
J: TRBJ2-1

DNA: TGTGCCATCAGTGAATCCGGTGGGGCCAACGTCCTGACTTTC
CDR3: CAISESGGANVLTF
V: TRBV10-3
size: .
D: .
J: TRBJ2-6

DNA: TGTGCCAGCAGTTTAGATTCAGGATCCCAGCCCCAGCATTTT
CDR3: CASSLDSGSQPQHF
V: TRBV6-5
size: .
D: .
J: TRBJ1-5

DNA: TGTGCCAGCAGCCCCAACAGACTTACCCGACAGGGGAAAGAGACCCAGTACTTC
CDR3: CASSPNRLTRQGKETQYF
V: TRBV7-2
size: .
D: TRBD1
J: TRBJ2-5

DNA: TGTGCCAGCAGTCACACCCCCGCCGAGCAGTTCTTC
CDR3: CASSHTPAEQFF
V: TRBV27
size: many
D: .
J: TRBJ2-1

DNA: TGCAGTGCAATGTTAGCGGCGAACTACAATGAGCAGTTCTTC
CDR3: CSAMLAANYNEQFF
V: TRBV20-1
size: few
D: .
J: TRBJ2-1

DNA: TGTGCCTCTCACACTACCCCGAGCTCCTACGAGCAGTACTTC
CDR3: CASHTTPSSYEQYF
V: TRBV10-3
size: .
D: .
J: TRBJ2-7

DNA: TGCAGTGCTCGATTAGGGACTATCGGGCAGTATTTT
CDR3: CSARLGTIGQYF
V: TRBV20-1
size: .
D: TRBD2
J: TRBJ2-3

DNA: TGTGCCAGCAGCGTAGTAACGAATCGGGGGTGGGATACGCAGTATTTT
CDR3: CASSVVTNRGWDTQYF
V: TRBV9
size: few
D: .
J: TRBJ2-3

DNA: TGTGCCAGCAAGGGACAGGGTAACGCCAACTATGGCTACACCTTC
CDR3: CASKGQGNANYGYTF
V: TRBV13
size: .
D: TRBD1
J: TRBJ1-2

DNA: TGCAGTGCTAGGCCGCAGGGGAAGGCCGAAGCTTTCTTT
CDR3: CSARPQGKAEAFF
V: TRBV20-1
size: .
D: .
J: TRBJ1-1

DNA: TGCGCCAGCAGCGTGCTGACTACCTCCCCAGAGACCCAGTACTTC
CDR3: CASSVLTTSPETQYF
V: TRBV5-1
size: few
D: .
J: TRBJ2-5

DNA: TGCAGTGCTAGAGTGGGACATTCGAACACTGAAGCTTTCTTT
CDR3: CSARVGHSNTEAFF
V: TRBV20-1
size: .
D: .
J: TRBJ1-1